This T cell receptor (beta chain) emerged from a study of cytomegalovirus exposure and HLA in healthy donors. For the study at large: Tens of millions of unique TCRs from HLA-typed donors made up an early data release.

PCR employed 60 Vbeta and 13 Jbeta primers. Generated by immunoSEQ multiplex PCR, the TCRdb table keeps only in-frame clones and is missing some. Of over 200,000 clones listed, about 89% are singletons. The sequenced sample was PBMCs. The origin of this receptor is a woman aged 18-35 years in good health and CMV-seronegative.

Here the CDR3 reads CASSPGRDSPYEQYF. The CDR3 bases are TGTGCCAGCAGCCCAGGTAGGGACAGTCCCTACGAGCAGTACTTC. The chain joins TRBV27 to TRBJ2-7, with 7 bases lining up with TRBD1. Per germline, CDR1 MNHEY and CDR2 SMNVEV (reference sequence). The CDR3 has 15 amino acids. Losses at the gene ends were 6 bases for V and 2 bases for J; bases not matched to a gene: 10.